This T cell receptor beta chain was documented in a study of blood T cell repertoires in COVID-19. Losses at the gene ends were 0 bases for V and 4 bases for J; bases not matched to a gene: 13. The CDR3 is made up of 19 amino acids. Looked up from germline, CDR1 is MGHRA and CDR2 is YSYEKL. Cohorts were determined from participant-reported clinical history. In the authors' workflow: How many nucleated cells were present was estimated from reference gene primer amplification. Sequenced by immunoSEQ multiplex PCR; TCRdb stores in-frame clones only, minus some. V and J calls and clone size are those listed in that table; D and trimming were worked out from the DNA. The sample comprises 350,000 to 500,000 clones, 70% to 90% of which are singletons, and 1.4% to 1.5% rests with the top ten.

This TCR derives from a woman aged 18-29 years who had been exposed to COVID-19. Material: PBMCs or T cells enriched from blood (not recorded which). The gene calls are TRBV4-1 and TRBJ2-1; TRBD2 matches 9 bases. The CDR3 here is CASSQEELGGGRDYNEQFF. The CDR3 DNA reads TGCGCCAGCAGCCAAGAAGAACTGGGAGGCGGGAGGGATTACAATGAGCAGTTCTTC.